The entry below gives a single TCR beta chain sequence along with its context. Its target is not known. The table came from immunoSEQ multiplex PCR; TCRdb's copy has only in-frame clones and leaves some out. The sample holds roughly 70,000 clones; around 70% are singletons and the top ten take around 5%. The sample originates from a study of vaccination effects on CD4 cells after COVID-19. V lost 6 bases and J 8 bases, leaving 13 bases between the germline ends. CDR3 length: 12 amino acids. Germline CDR1 is MNHEY and CDR2 is SVGAGI. Sequencing was preceded by expansion of antigen-specific CD4+ T cells with viral peptide pools in the ViraFEST assay. At the end of 10 days of culture, CD4+ T cells were isolated. A positive SARS-CoV-2 PCR test fell between March and December 2020. At days 3 and 7, half of the medium was exchanged for IL-2 medium.

The receptor comes from a human donor who had a prior SARS-CoV-2 infection. Sample: CD4+ T cells from PBMCs cultured with HIV peptides, taken before COVID-19 vaccination. As to subset: HIV-1 Nef peptide pool negative control/reference culture. J is TRBJ1-2 and V is TRBV6-5, with TRBD1 as a possible D gene (6 bases). CDR3 region: CASRQGPGGYTF. Here the CDR3 DNA reads TGTGCCAGCAGACAGGGCCCGGGGGGCTACACCTTC.